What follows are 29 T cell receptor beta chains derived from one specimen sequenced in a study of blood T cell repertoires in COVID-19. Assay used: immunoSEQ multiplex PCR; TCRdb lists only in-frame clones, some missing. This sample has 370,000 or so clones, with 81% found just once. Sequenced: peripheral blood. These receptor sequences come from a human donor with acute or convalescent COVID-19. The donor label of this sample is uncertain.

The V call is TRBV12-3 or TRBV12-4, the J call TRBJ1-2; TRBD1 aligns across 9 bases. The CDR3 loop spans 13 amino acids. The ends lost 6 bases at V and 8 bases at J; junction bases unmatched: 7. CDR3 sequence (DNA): TGTGCCAGCAGCCCGGGACAGGGTGGGGGCTACACCTTC. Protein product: CASSPGQGGGYTF.

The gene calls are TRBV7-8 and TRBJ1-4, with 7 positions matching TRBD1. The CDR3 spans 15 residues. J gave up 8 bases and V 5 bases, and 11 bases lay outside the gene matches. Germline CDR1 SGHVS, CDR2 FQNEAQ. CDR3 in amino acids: CASSGRDSPGEKLFF. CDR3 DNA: TGTGCCAGCAGCGGCAGGGACAGCCCGGGAGAAAAACTGTTTTTT.

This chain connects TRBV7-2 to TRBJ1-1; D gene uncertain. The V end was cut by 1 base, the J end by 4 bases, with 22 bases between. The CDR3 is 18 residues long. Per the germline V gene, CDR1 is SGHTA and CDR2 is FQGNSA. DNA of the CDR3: TGTGCCAGCAGCTTAGGTCACGGTGGGAGGGCAAGAGGCACTGAAGCTTTCTTT. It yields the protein CASSLGHGGRARGTEAFF. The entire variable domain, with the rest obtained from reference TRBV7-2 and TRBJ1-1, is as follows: GAGVSQSPSNKVTEKGKDVELRCDPISGHTALYWYRQSLGQGLEFLIYFQGNSAPDKSGLPSDRFSAERTGGSVSTLTIQRTQQEDSAVYLCASSLGHGGRARGTEAFFGQGTRLTVV.

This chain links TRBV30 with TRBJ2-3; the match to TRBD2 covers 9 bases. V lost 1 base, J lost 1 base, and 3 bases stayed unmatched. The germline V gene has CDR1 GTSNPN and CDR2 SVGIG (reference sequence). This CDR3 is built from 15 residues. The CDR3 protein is CAWSGGLAGTDTQYF. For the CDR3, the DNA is TGTGCCTGGAGTGGGGGACTAGCTGGCACAGATACGCAGTATTTT. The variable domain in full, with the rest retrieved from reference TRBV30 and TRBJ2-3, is SQTIHQWPATLVQPVGSPLSLECTVEGTSNPNLYWYRQAAGRGLQLLFYSVGIGQISSEVPQNLSASRPQDRQFILSSKKLLLSDSGFYLCAWSGGLAGTDTQYFGPGTRLTVL.

The CDR3 reads CASSEFDTNSPLHF. In DNA form, the CDR3 reads TGTGCCAGCAGTGAATTCGACACCAATTCACCCCTCCACTTT. The chain links TRBV2 to TRBJ1-6; D gene ambiguous. There are 14 residues in the CDR3. In germline, CDR1 is SNHLY, CDR2 FYNNEI. The V and J ends lost 2 bases and 7 bases respectively, with 9 bases between them.

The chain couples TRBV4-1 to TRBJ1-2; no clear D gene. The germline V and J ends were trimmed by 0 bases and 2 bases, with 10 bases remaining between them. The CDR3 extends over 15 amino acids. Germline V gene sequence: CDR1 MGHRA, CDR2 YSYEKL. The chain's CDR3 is CASSQEPGSNYGYTF. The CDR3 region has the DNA TGCGCCAGCAGCCAAGAGCCAGGATCAAACTATGGCTACACCTTC.

The CDR3 DNA follows: TGTGCCAGCTCACCTGACAGTGCAAATTCACCCCTCCACTTT. It encodes CASSPDSANSPLHF. J is TRBJ1-6 and V is TRBV18, with a possible D match to TRBD1 (5 bases). Trimming left V 3 bases short and J 7 bases short, with 10 bases between. Germline V gene lookup returns CDR1 KGHSH and CDR2 LQKENI. This CDR3 has 14 residues.

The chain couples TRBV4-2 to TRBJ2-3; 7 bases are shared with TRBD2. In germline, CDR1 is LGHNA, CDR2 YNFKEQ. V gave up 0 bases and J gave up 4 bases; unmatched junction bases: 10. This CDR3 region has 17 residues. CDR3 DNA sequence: TGTGCCAGCAGCCAAGATTGGGAGCGGGGTCACCCAGATACGCAGTATTTT. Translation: CASSQDWERGHPDTQYF.

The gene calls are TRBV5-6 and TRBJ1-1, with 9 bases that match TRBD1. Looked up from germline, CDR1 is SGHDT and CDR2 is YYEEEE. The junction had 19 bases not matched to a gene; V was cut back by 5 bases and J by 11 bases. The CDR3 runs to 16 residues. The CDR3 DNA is TGTGCCAGCAGTCTCCGGCGGGACAGGGTTTTTAAGGAGGCTTTCTTT. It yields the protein CASSLRRDRVFKEAFF.

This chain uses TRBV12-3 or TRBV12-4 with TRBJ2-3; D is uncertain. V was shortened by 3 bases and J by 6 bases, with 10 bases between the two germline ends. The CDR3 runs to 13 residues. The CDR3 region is CASSFSTVDTQYF. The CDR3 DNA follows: TGTGCCAGCAGTTTCTCAACGGTGGATACGCAGTATTTT.

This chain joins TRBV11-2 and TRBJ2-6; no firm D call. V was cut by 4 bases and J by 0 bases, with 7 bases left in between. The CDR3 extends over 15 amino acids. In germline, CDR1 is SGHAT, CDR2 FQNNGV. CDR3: CASSSRFSGANVLTF. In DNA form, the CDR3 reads TGTGCCAGCAGCTCCAGGTTCTCTGGGGCCAACGTCCTGACTTTC.

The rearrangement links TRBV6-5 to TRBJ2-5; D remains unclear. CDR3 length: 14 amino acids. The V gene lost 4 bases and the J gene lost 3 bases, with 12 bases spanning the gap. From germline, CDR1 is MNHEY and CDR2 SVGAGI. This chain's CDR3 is CASSWAGLEETQYF. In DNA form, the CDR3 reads TGTGCCAGCAGTTGGGCAGGTTTGGAAGAGACCCAGTACTTC.

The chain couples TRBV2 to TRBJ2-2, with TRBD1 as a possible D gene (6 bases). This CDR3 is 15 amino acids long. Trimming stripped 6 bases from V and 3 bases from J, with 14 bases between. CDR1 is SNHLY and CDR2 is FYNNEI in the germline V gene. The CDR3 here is CASRGQSLDTGELFF. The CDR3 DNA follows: TGTGCCAGCAGAGGACAGAGCCTGGACACCGGGGAGCTGTTTTTT.

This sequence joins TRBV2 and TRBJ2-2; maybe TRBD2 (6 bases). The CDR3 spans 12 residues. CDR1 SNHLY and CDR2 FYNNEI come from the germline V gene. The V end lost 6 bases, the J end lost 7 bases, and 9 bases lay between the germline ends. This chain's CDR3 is CASSRLVGELFF. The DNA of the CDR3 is TGTGCCAGCAGCCGACTAGTCGGGGAGCTGTTTTTT.

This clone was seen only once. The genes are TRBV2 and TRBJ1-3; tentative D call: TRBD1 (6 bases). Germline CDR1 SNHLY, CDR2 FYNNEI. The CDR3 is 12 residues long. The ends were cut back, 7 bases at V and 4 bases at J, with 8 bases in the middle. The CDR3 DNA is TGTGCCAGCAACAGGGTAGGAAACACCATATATTTT. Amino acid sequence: CASNRVGNTIYF.

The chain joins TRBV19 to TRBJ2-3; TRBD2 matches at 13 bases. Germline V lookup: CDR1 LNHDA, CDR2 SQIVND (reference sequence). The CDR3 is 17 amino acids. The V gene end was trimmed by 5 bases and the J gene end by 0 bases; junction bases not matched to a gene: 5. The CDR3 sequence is CASSPGTSGTSTDTQYF. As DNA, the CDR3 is TGTGCCAGTAGTCCCGGGACTAGCGGGACTAGCACAGATACGCAGTATTTT.

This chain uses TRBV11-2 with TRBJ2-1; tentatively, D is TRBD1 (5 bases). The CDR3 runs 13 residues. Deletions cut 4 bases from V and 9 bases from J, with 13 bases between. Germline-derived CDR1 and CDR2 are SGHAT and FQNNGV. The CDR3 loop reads CASSSRVQGEQFF. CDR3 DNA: TGTGCCAGCAGCTCCCGGGTCCAGGGTGAGCAGTTCTTC. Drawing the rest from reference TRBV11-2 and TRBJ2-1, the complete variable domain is EAGVAQSPRYKIIEKRQSVAFWCNPISGHATLYWYQQILGQGPKLLIQFQNNGVVDDSQLPKDRFSAERLKGVDSTLKIQPAKLEDSAVYLCASSSRVQGEQFFGPGTRLTVL.

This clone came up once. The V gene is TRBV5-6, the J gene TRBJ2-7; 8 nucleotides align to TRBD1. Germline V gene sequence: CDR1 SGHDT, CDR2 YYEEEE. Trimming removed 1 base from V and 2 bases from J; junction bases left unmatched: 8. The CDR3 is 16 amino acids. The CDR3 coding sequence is TGTGCCAGCAGCTTGAGGCAGGGGGCCCCTACCTACGAGCAGTACTTC. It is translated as CASSLRQGAPTYEQYF.

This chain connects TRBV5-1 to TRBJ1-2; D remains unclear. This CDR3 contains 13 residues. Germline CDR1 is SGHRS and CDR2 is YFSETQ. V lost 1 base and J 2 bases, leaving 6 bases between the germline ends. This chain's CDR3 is CASSLSENYGYTF. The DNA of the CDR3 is TGCGCCAGCAGCTTGAGCGAAAACTATGGCTACACCTTC.

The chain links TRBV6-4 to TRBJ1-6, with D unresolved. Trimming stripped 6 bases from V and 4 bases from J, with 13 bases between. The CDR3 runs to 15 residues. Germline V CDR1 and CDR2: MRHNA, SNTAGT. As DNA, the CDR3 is TGTGCCAGCAGCCCTCGAATCGGTTATAATTCACCCCTCCACTTT. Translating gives CASSPRIGYNSPLHF.

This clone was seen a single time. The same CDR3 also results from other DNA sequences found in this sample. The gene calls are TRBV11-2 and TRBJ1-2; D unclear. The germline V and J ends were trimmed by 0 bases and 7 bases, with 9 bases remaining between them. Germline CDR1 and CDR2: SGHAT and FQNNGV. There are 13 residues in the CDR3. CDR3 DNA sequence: TGTGCCAGCAGCTTAGATTGGGCGGGTGGCTACACCTTC. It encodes CASSLDWAGGYTF.

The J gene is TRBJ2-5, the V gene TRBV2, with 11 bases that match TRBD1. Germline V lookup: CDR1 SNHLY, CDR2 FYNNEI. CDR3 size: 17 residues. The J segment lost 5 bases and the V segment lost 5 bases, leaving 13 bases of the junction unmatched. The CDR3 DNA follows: TGTGCCAGCAGTTTCAACCCGGCCGGGACAGGGGGGGAGACCCAGTACTTC. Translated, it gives CASSFNPAGTGGETQYF.

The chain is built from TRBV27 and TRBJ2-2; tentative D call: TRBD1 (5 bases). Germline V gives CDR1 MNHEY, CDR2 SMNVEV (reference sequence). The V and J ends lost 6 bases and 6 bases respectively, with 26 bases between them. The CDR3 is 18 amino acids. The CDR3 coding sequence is TGTGCCAGCAGAAAGATTGGGGCCGGTGGCTCTCAGGCCGGGGAGCTGTTTTTT. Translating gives CASRKIGAGGSQAGELFF.

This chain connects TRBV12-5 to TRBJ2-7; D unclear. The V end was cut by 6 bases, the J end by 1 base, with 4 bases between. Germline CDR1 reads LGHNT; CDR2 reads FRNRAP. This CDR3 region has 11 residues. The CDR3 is CASGQSYEQYF. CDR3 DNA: TGTGCTAGTGGCCAGTCCTACGAGCAGTACTTC.

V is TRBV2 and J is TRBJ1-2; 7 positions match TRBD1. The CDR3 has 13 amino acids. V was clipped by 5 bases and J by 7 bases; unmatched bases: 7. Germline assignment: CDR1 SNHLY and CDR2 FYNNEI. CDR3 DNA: TGTGCCAGCAGTCGACAGGGCTCGCGTGGCTACACCTTC. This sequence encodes CASSRQGSRGYTF.

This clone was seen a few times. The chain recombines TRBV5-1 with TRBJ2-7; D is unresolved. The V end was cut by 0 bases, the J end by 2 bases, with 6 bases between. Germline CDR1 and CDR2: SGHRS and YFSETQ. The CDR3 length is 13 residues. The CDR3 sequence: CASSLDGTYEQYF. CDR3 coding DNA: TGCGCCAGCAGCTTGGACGGTACCTACGAGCAGTACTTC.

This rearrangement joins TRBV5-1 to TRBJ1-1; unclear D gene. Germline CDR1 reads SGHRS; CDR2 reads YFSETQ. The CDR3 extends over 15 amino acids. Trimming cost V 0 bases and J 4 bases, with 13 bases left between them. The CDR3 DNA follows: TGCGCCAGCAGCTTGGGGGCCGGGGTATTCACTGAAGCTTTCTTT. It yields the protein CASSLGAGVFTEAFF.

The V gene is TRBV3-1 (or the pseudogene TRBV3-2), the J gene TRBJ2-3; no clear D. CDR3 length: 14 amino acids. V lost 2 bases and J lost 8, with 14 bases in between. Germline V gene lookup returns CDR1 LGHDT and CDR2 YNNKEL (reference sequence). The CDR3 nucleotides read TGTGCCAGCAGCCAAAGGCCCCTAGTCGGTACGCAGTATTTT. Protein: CASSQRPLVGTQYF.

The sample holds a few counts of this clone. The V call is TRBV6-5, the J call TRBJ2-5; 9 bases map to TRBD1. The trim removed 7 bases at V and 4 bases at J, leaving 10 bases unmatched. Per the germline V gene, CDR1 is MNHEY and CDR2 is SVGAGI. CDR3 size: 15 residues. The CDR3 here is CASTPSGTGRETQYF. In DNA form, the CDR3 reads TGTGCCAGCACACCATCCGGGACAGGGCGAGAGACCCAGTACTTC.